One sample yielded the 22 T cell receptor beta chains listed below, sequenced in a study of blood T cell repertoires in COVID-19. The assay was immunoSEQ multiplex PCR, and TCRdb's table has in-frame clones only and misses some. Of about 130,000 clones listed, 84% are singletons. The sample taken for sequencing was peripheral blood. These receptors came from a woman aged 55-70 years with acute or convalescent COVID-19.

The J gene is TRBJ1-5, the V gene TRBV2, with TRBD1 identical over 7 bases. The junction had 4 bases not matched to a gene; V was cut back by 6 bases and J by 2 bases. In germline, CDR1 is SNHLY, CDR2 FYNNEI. The CDR3 spans 14 residues. This CDR3 is CASSSTGGNQPQHF. The CDR3 region has the DNA TGTGCCAGCAGCAGTACAGGGGGCAATCAGCCCCAGCATTTT.

The chain joins TRBV5-1 to TRBJ1-2; D is undetermined. This CDR3 has 14 amino acids. Germline V gene lookup returns CDR1 SGHRS and CDR2 YFSETQ. Trimming stripped 0 bases from V and 0 bases from J, with 6 bases between. The CDR3 region has the DNA TGCGCCAGCAGCTTGGCCTCTGCTAACTATGGCTACACCTTC. Translating it yields CASSLASANYGYTF.

The chain is built from TRBV5-6 and TRBJ2-1, with a possible D match to TRBD2 (7 bases). This CDR3 comprises 15 residues. CDR1 SGHDT and CDR2 YYEEEE come from the germline V gene. The V end lost 3 bases, the J end lost 2 bases, and 12 bases lay between the germline ends. CDR3: CASSWGGSAYNEQFF. The CDR3 nucleotides read TGTGCCAGCAGCTGGGGGGGCAGCGCCTACAATGAGCAGTTCTTC.

The chain employs TRBV7-9 and TRBJ2-5; D remains unclear. Trimming shortened V by 5 bases and J by 5 bases, and 9 bases separated the two germline ends. The germline V gene has CDR1 SEHNR and CDR2 FQNEAQ (reference sequence). CDR3 length: 12 residues. The CDR3, as DNA: TGTGCCAGCAGCCCCACACCCGAGACCCAGTACTTC. The encoded protein is CASSPTPETQYF.

The chain couples TRBV7-2 to TRBJ1-2, with TRBD1 matching 11 bases. Unmatched junction bases numbered 2, after V lost 0 bases and J lost 5 bases. Germline V CDR1 and CDR2: SGHTA, FQGNSA. This CDR3 is 15 amino acids long. CDR3 DNA: TGTGCCAGCAGCTTAGCTGGGGACAGGGGGTATGGCTACACCTTC. Its protein product is CASSLAGDRGYGYTF. Drawing the rest from reference TRBV7-2 and TRBJ1-2, the complete variable domain is GAGVSQSPSNKVTEKGKDVELRCDPISGHTALYWYRQSLGQGLEFLIYFQGNSAPDKSGLPSDRFSAERTGGSVSTLTIQRTQQEDSAVYLCASSLAGDRGYGYTFGSGTRLTVV.

J is TRBJ1-2 and V is TRBV29-1; TRBD1 agrees at 7 bases. Germline V gene data show CDR1 as SQVTM and CDR2 as ANQGSEA. J gave up 2 bases and V 6 bases, and 12 bases lay outside the gene matches. The CDR3 runs to 15 residues. The CDR3 loop reads CSVSPTGITNYGYTF. In nucleotides, the CDR3 is TGCAGCGTCTCCCCGACAGGGATAACGAACTATGGCTACACCTTC.

The J gene is TRBJ1-1, the V gene TRBV20-1; 7 bases agree with TRBD1. The germline V gene has CDR1 DFQATT and CDR2 SNEGSKA (reference sequence). This CDR3 is built from 11 residues. Losses at the gene ends were 7 bases for V and 2 bases for J; bases not matched to a gene: 1. The CDR3 loop is CSGDSNTEAFF. The CDR3 coding sequence is TGCAGTGGGGACAGCAACACTGAAGCTTTCTTT.

The chain combines TRBV19 with TRBJ2-5, with D possibly matching TRBD2 (5 bases). The V end lost 6 bases, the J end lost 4 bases, and 12 bases lay between the germline ends. Looked up from germline, CDR1 is LNHDA and CDR2 is SQIVND (reference sequence). The CDR3 is 13 residues long. CDR3 in amino acids: CASRDTRAETQYF. CDR3 nucleotide sequence: TGTGCCAGTAGAGATACGAGGGCAGAGACCCAGTACTTC.

The rearrangement uses TRBV5-1 and TRBJ1-3; TRBD1 agrees at 9 bases. The V segment lost 4 bases and the J segment 4 bases; nucleotides outside the gene matches: 6. The CDR3 length is 15 residues. CDR1 is SGHRS and CDR2 is YFSETQ in the germline V gene. CDR3 residues: CASSAGTGLGNTIYF. The CDR3 region has the DNA TGCGCCAGCAGCGCCGGGACAGGGCTAGGAAACACCATATATTTT.

V is TRBV6-1 and J is TRBJ2-5; TRBD1 aligns across 10 bases. V gave up 3 bases and J gave up 6 bases; unmatched junction bases: 10. This CDR3 spans 16 amino acids. Germline V lookup: CDR1 MNHNS, CDR2 SASEGT. CDR3 amino acids: CASSDLPGQGPKTQYF. The CDR3 DNA reads TGTGCCAGCAGTGATCTTCCGGGACAGGGGCCGAAGACCCAGTACTTC.

This chain's CDR3 is CAISESNAGGRQFF. The CDR3 coding sequence is TGTGCCATCAGTGAGTCAAACGCGGGGGGGCGGCAGTTCTTC. The genes are TRBV10-3 and TRBJ2-1; 9 bases are a match to TRBD2. Germline assignment: CDR1 ENHRY and CDR2 SYGVKD. The CDR3 runs 14 residues. The trim removed 0 bases at V and 12 bases at J, leaving 6 bases unmatched.

V gene TRBV24-1 combines with J gene TRBJ2-1; D unclear. V was cut by 2 bases and J by 8 bases, with 15 bases left in between. Germline assignment: CDR1 KGHDR and CDR2 SFDVKD. The CDR3 spans 15 residues. CDR3 residues: CATSDSETQAYEQFF. The CDR3 nucleotides are TGTGCCACCAGTGATTCCGAGACGCAGGCATATGAGCAGTTCTTC.

This chain connects TRBV5-5 to TRBJ1-2, with D uncertain. The CDR3 extends over 15 amino acids. The ends were cut back, 1 base at V and 8 bases at J, with 18 bases in the middle. In germline, CDR1 is SGHKS, CDR2 YYEKEE (reference sequence). The CDR3 DNA reads TGTGCCAGCAGCTTGACTGGACGGAGGGAAGACGGCTACACCTTC. This sequence encodes CASSLTGRREDGYTF. Full variable domain (outside the CDR3, taken from reference TRBV5-5 and TRBJ1-2): DAGVTQSPTHLIKTRGQQVTLRCSPISGHKSVSWYQQVLGQGPQFIFQYYEKEERGRGNFPDRFSARQFPNYSSELNVNALLLGDSALYLCASSLTGRREDGYTFGSGTRLTVV.

This clone was found a few times. The gene calls are TRBV27 and TRBJ1-2; D is undetermined. The V and J ends lost 4 bases and 2 bases respectively, with 14 bases between them. The CDR3 has 15 amino acids. Germline V gene lookup returns CDR1 MNHEY and CDR2 SMNVEV (reference sequence). The CDR3 protein is CASSSTRTGNYGYTF. CDR3 nucleotide sequence: TGTGCCAGCAGTTCAACCCGGACGGGGAACTATGGCTACACCTTC.

The CDR3 protein is CASRTEDTQYF. Here the CDR3 DNA reads TGTGCCAGCAGAACAGAAGATACGCAGTATTTT. The gene calls are TRBV12-3 or TRBV12-4 and TRBJ2-3; D not resolved. This CDR3 contains 11 residues. V was cut by 6 bases and J by 5 bases, with 6 bases left in between.

This clone was seen only a few times. This chain connects TRBV9 to TRBJ2-1; D possibly corresponds to TRBD2 (6 bases). Germline V CDR1 and CDR2: SGDLS, YYNGEE. CDR3 length: 14 residues. V lost 2 bases, J lost 5 bases, and 11 bases lay in between. The CDR3, as DNA: TGTGCCAGCAGCGTCGGGACTGATGACAATGAGCAGTTCTTC. This sequence encodes CASSVGTDDNEQFF.

V gene TRBV3-1 (or the pseudogene TRBV3-2) combines with J gene TRBJ1-2, with a possible D match to TRBD1 (6 bases). The germline V gene encodes CDR1 LGHDT and CDR2 YNNKEL (reference sequence). This CDR3 has 14 amino acids. The germline V and J ends were trimmed by 2 bases and 0 bases, with 7 bases remaining between them. The CDR3 DNA reads as TGTGCCAGCAGCCAACGGACAGCTAACTATGGCTACACCTTC. This codes for CASSQRTANYGYTF.

This chain connects TRBV2 to TRBJ1-6, with D perhaps matching TRBD1 (5 bases). The V gene lost 6 bases and the J gene lost 10 bases, with 16 bases spanning the gap. CDR3 length equals 14 residues. The V gene's germline CDR1 is SNHLY and CDR2 FYNNEI. The CDR3 protein is CASSATQDGSPLHF. CDR3 bases: TGTGCCAGCAGCGCGACACAGGATGGGTCACCCCTCCACTTT. The whole variable domain, filled in from reference TRBV2 and TRBJ1-6, reads EPEVTQTPSHQVTQMGQEVILRCVPISNHLYFYWYRQILGQKVEFLVSFYNNEISEKSEIFDDQFSVERPDGSNFTLKIRSTKLEDSAMYFCASSATQDGSPLHFGNGTRLTVT.

This clone was seen repeatedly, ten times or more. The rearrangement links TRBV5-1 to TRBJ1-1, with a tentative D call TRBD1 (5 bases). The V and J ends lost 7 bases and 10 bases respectively, with 23 bases between them. The CDR3 is 14 amino acids. Germline assignment: CDR1 SGHRS and CDR2 YFSETQ. CDR3 sequence (DNA): TGCGCCAGCCGTTCCTCATTTGACAGTCGAGCAGCTTTCTTT. It translates to CASRSSFDSRAAFF.

The chain employs TRBV12-3 or TRBV12-4 and TRBJ2-5; no definite D call. The CDR3 runs 13 residues. V shed 6 bases and J shed 1 base, with 9 bases lying between them. This CDR3 is CASRPGAQETQYF. CDR3 DNA sequence: TGTGCCAGCAGACCCGGTGCCCAAGAGACCCAGTACTTC.

The rearrangement joins TRBV24-1 to TRBJ1-1; D may be TRBD1 (6 bases). The CDR3 contains 12 residues. In germline, CDR1 is KGHDR, CDR2 SFDVKD. V was clipped by 5 bases and J by 8 bases, with 11 bases between them. This CDR3 is CATSVDDREAFF. CDR3 DNA sequence: TGTGCCACCAGTGTTGACGACAGGGAAGCTTTCTTT.

This chain links TRBV7-3 with TRBJ1-2, with TRBD1 identical over 8 bases. Trimming took 5 bases from V and 1 from J; bases not matched to a gene: 21. CDR3 length equals 20 residues. Germline V gene lookup returns CDR1 SGHTA and CDR2 FQGTGA. The CDR3 spells CASSRPPFDRGVGGNYGYTF. The CDR3 DNA follows: TGTGCCAGCAGCCGACCGCCATTCGACAGGGGTGTGGGAGGTAACTATGGCTACACCTTC.